Described below is a single T cell receptor (beta chain) sequence and its context. Antigen unknown. The data were taken from a study of T cell responses to AZD1222 COVID-19 vaccine. Investigators merged groups given second doses at roughly 4 or roughly 12 weeks. Generated by immunoSEQ multiplex PCR, the TCRdb table keeps only in-frame clones and is missing some. The table records more than 90,000 clones, roughly 84% of them present only once. V lost 4 bases, J lost 0 bases, and 13 bases lay in between. Germline CDR1 reads SNHLY; CDR2 reads FYNNEI. This CDR3 region has 17 residues. Whole-study results and caveats: The study sampled repertoires only after the peak T cell response. Spike-specific TCR breadth and depth both grew after two AZD1222 doses.

This TCR was recovered from an adult who received the AZD1222 COVID-19 vaccine. The sequences come from peripheral blood, collected 28 days after the second AZD1222 dose. The chain combines TRBV2 with TRBJ2-6; no definite D call. The CDR3, as DNA: TGTGCCAGCAGTGGGTCAATAGAGAGCTCTGGGGCCAACGTCCTGACTTTC. As protein: CASSGSIESSGANVLTF.